This T cell receptor (beta chain) was obtained from a study of CD4 T cells in relation to SARS-CoV-2 and coronaviruses. Study-wide background: TCR beta CDR3s were sequenced after 10-day antigen culture of PBMCs. Controls used an HIV-1 Nef peptide pool or no peptide.

Libraries were prepared by immunoSEQ multiplex PCR; TCRdb keeps only in-frame clonotypes and omits some of them. The sample has about 23,000 clones, over 60% seen once. The unexposed donors gave CD4+ T cells in 2011-2018, prior to COVID-19. CD4+ T cells were isolated from the cells after 10 days of culture. Cells permitting, SARS-CoV-2 S/N and four cold-coronavirus spikes were tested on unexposed-donor CD4+ T cells. This clone was seen a few times. What it recognizes is unknown. The germline V gene has CDR1 GTSNPN and CDR2 SVGIG (reference sequence). The CDR3 runs to 11 residues. V lost 0 bases, J lost 11 bases, and 11 bases lay in between.

This sequence was found in a human donor in good health. J is TRBJ2-7 and V is TRBV30, with D perhaps matching TRBD1 or TRBD2 (5 bases each). The sequencing input was CD4+ T cells from PBMCs, cultured in vitro. In nucleotides, the CDR3 is TGTGCCTGGAGTGTACTCGGGACCGAGTACTTC. This translates into CAWSVLGTEYF.